This T cell receptor beta chain was recovered during a study of blood T cell repertoires in COVID-19 (dated by TCRdb to the early 2020s). About the full investigation: The collaborator samples originated in the United States, Italy and Spain and spanned the acute and convalescent phases of COVID-19. A de-identified subject ID, COVID-19 status, age in years and sex were almost always included in the sample metadata. The repertoires were released in a freely available public database intended as a resource for research on the immune response to SARS-CoV-2. HLA class I and class II types, where available, came from metadata supplied by the sample provider rather than from assay-based typing. Samples were obtained from the ongoing ImmuneRACE study (first 160 participants) and from 1,200 or so subjects provided by 6 global collaborators. The prospective study material was composed of cDNA or gDNA derived from T cells, B-cell-depleted T cells, or PBMCs. Deeply sampled blood TCRbeta repertoires from subjects exposed to, actively infected with, or recovered from COVID-19 were included in the dataset.

The immunoSEQ Assay, a bias-controlled multiplex PCR, was used to amplify TCRbeta CDR3 regions from genomic DNA. The original methods were these. The number of nucleated cells in each sample was estimated by amplification of reference gene primers within the assay. Sequence reads were collapsed and filtered to measure the absolute abundance of every unique TCRbeta CDR3 rearrangement. For each sample, productive Simpson clonality was calculated as the square root of Simpson's diversity index over productive rearrangements. Held by TCRdb, this immuneACCESS table contains in-frame sequences only and omits some clones. Under half of the omission traces to an unresolved V gene where checked; the cause of the rest is unknown. For V, J and clone size, that table is used; D and trimming come from the DNA. This sample holds roughly 79,000 clones; about 90% were observed only once. About 4.8% of the sample is in the top ten clones.

Study-wide findings and limitations: How much clinical and demographic metadata was included differed by source and by participant, and the metadata was provided uncurated.

The CDR3 holds 14 amino acids from the cysteine to the phenylalanine. Kept here is only the CDR3 DNA, which spans 42 bases and is read in frame from base 1. V was cut back by 2 bases and J by 8 bases, leaving a gap of 15 bases between them. The CDR1 and CDR2 encoded by the germline V gene are SGHTA and FQGTGA. Each collaborating institution followed its own protocols to collect whole blood in K2EDTA tubes. For TCRbeta analysis, collaborators shipped samples as frozen whole blood, isolated PBMCs, or DNA extracted from either of those sample types. Worth noting for this clone: The antigen it binds to is not known. Per-nucleotide qualities are absent, and no much larger clonotype sits a single base away.

The chain couples TRBV7-3 to TRBJ2-5; TRBD2 is a weak D gene call, 6 bases matching. The specimen was peripheral blood. The clonotype was recovered from a man aged 50 or older with active COVID-19. The sequenced DNA: TGTGCCAGCAGCTTAGCAGGCGGGCGGGATACCCAGTACTTC. Its product reads: CASSLAGGRDTQYF.